This T cell receptor (beta chain) was profiled in a study of early T cells in non-severe SARS-CoV-2 infection. As for the study in general: The authors sequenced bulk RNA from unsorted whole blood, leaving chains unpaired.

The library protocol tagged individual cDNA molecules with unique molecular identifiers. TCRdb itself ran the 5' RACE reads through MiXCR, one entry per CDR3 protein. The sample lists roughly 25,000 distinct CDR3 sequences; around 4% were seen once. The CDR3 sequence is 18 residues long. From germline, CDR1 is MNHEY and CDR2 SVGEGT. V lost 2 bases to trimming and J lost 0 bases, with 17 bases between them. Study-wide results and caveats: Private and CD4 specificities were missed by VDJdb matching, which favored anti-spike CD8 responses.

This clonotype was recorded at least ten times. Its antigen is unidentified. This TCR was recovered from an adult who was a healthcare worker with PCR-confirmed SARS-CoV-2 infection or an uninfected control (not recorded which). This chain uses TRBV6-2 or TRBV6-3 with TRBJ2-1; possible D gene TRBD2, 6 bases. Sample: whole blood. CDR3: CASSYDLARGSSYNEQFF. CDR3 sequence (DNA): TGTGCCAGCAGTTACGATCTAGCGCGGGGTAGCTCCTACAATGAGCAGTTCTTC.